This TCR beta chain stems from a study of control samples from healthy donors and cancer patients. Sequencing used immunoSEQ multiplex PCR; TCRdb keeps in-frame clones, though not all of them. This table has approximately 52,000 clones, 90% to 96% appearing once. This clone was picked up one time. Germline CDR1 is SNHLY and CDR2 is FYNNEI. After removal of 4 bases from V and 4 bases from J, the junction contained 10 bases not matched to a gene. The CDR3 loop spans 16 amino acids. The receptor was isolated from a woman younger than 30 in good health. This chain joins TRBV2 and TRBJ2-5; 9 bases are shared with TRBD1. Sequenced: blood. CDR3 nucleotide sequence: TGTGCCAGCAGTGCACCCATTGGGACAGGGAGAGAGACCCAGTACTTC. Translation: CASSAPIGTGRETQYF.